These 22 T cell receptor beta chains were sequenced from one sample in a study of T-cell reconstitution after alpha-beta-depleted transplantation in children. Whole-study results and caveats: Once a year had passed after transplant, T-cell counts and diversity came mostly from newly produced T cells.

Molecular barcoding with unique molecular identifiers was used for the TCRbeta library. TCRdb itself ran the PCR reads through MiXCR, one entry per CDR3 protein. The sample consists of fewer than 350,000 distinct CDR3 sequences, approximately 7.3% of them appearing once. The antigens of these receptors remain unknown. The source was peripheral blood, collected 360 days after TCRalphabeta/CD19-depleted stem cell transplant. These receptors originate from a female patient aged 2 to 10 who had a stem cell transplant for Fanconi anemia, so the T cells may come from the graft donor.

The rearrangement uses TRBV25-1 and TRBJ1-1; perhaps TRBD1 as D (5 bases). CDR1 and CDR2 from the germline V gene are MGHDK and SYGVNS. This CDR3 has 14 amino acids. V was pared by 6 bases and J by 3 bases, with 14 bases between. The DNA for the CDR3 is TGTGCCAGCAGACCCTTGGGGGGGGACACTGAAGCTTTCTTT. Translating it yields CASRPLGGDTEAFF.

This clonotype has more than one count but fewer than ten. The CDR3 is CASSPGPGTYEQYF. CDR3 sequence (DNA): TGTGCCAGCAGCCCCGGTCCGGGCACCTACGAGCAGTACTTC. The chain couples TRBV9 to TRBJ2-7; no definite D call. Germline CDR1 SGDLS, CDR2 YYNGEE. V was clipped by 4 bases and J by 2 bases, with 13 bases between them. There are 14 residues in the CDR3.

The chain uses TRBV2 and TRBJ1-5, with TRBD1 matching over 8 bases. The CDR3 spans 14 residues. With 5 bases clipped from V and 6 bases from J, the junction kept 6 bases outside the gene matches. Per the germline V gene, CDR1 is SNHLY and CDR2 is FYNNEI. CDR3 coding DNA: TGTGCCAGCAGTTCTGGACAGGGCTTTCAGCCCCAGCATTTT. Its protein is CASSSGQGFQPQHF.

This clonotype came up many times. The V gene is TRBV11-3, the J gene TRBJ2-1; D perhaps matches TRBD1 (6 bases). Deletions cut 5 bases from V and 5 bases from J, with 13 bases between. Looked up from germline, CDR1 is SGHNT and CDR2 is YENEEA. The CDR3 loop spans 14 amino acids. CDR3 in amino acids: CASSPTGRHNEQFF. The CDR3, as DNA: TGTGCCAGCAGCCCGACAGGTCGTCACAATGAGCAGTTCTTC.

This clonotype has a handful of counts. This chain joins TRBV7-2 and TRBJ2-3, with 12 bases aligning to TRBD2. The CDR3 is made up of 17 amino acids. J was trimmed by 2 bases and V by 3 bases; bases with no gene match: 6. Looked up from germline, CDR1 is SGHTA and CDR2 is FQGNSA. The CDR3 loop is CASSLGLAGQPTDTQYF. The CDR3 bases are TGTGCCAGCAGCTTGGGACTAGCGGGTCAACCCACAGATACGCAGTATTTT.

This clonotype was picked up a small number of times. This chain links TRBV20-1 with TRBJ1-3, with 12 bases that match TRBD1. The CDR3 loop spans 15 amino acids. V gave up 3 bases and J gave up 3 bases; unmatched junction bases: 3. Germline CDR1 DFQATT, CDR2 SNEGSKA (reference sequence). CDR3 region: CSARGQGASGNTIYF. The CDR3 region has the DNA TGCAGTGCTAGGGGACAGGGGGCGAGTGGAAACACCATATATTTT.

A few counts support this clonotype. Here the CDR3 DNA reads TGCGCCAGCAGCTTGGCTCCTAGCGGGGGGGGATTGGGGTTCTTC. Protein product: CASSLAPSGGGLGFF. The rearrangement joins TRBV5-1 to TRBJ2-1; 12 bases agree with TRBD2. V trimming: 0 bases; J trimming: 15 bases; junction bases outside the gene matches: 10. Germline V CDR1 and CDR2: SGHRS, YFSETQ. This CDR3 has 15 amino acids.

This chain connects TRBV5-1 to TRBJ1-1; possibly TRBD1 for D (5 bases). Trimming removed 4 bases at V and 1 base at J, with 11 bases between. The CDR3 is 14 amino acids. From germline, CDR1 is SGHRS and CDR2 YFSETQ. The CDR3 reads CASSRDFGNTEAFF. The CDR3 region has the DNA TGCGCCAGCAGCCGGGACTTCGGGAACACTGAAGCTTTCTTT. The full variable domain, with the rest looked up from reference TRBV5-1 and TRBJ1-1, is KAGVTQTPRYLIKTRGQQVTLSCSPISGHRSVSWYQQTPGQGLQFLFEYFSETQRNKGNFPGRFSGRQFSNSRSEMNVSTLELGDSALYLCASSRDFGNTEAFFGQGTRLTVV.

A few counts support this clonotype. V usage is TRBV27 and J usage is TRBJ2-7; the match to TRBD2 covers 7 bases. This CDR3 region has 14 residues. V trimming: 3 bases; J trimming: 3 bases; junction bases outside the gene matches: 5. CDR1 and CDR2 (germline): MNHEY, SMNVEV (reference sequence). Written as DNA, the CDR3 is TGTGCCAGCAGTTTTAGAGGGGAGGGCTACGAGCAGTACTTC. It is translated as CASSFRGEGYEQYF.

This clonotype has just a few counts. V is TRBV6-5 and J is TRBJ1-1; D might be TRBD1 (5 bases). V lost 2 bases and J lost 4, with 17 bases in between. CDR3 length: 16 residues. CDR1 and CDR2 (germline): MNHEY, SVGAGI. The CDR3 DNA reads TGTGCCAGCAGTTACCGTTTGCGGGGCCGGAGCACTGAAGCTTTCTTT. Translating it yields CASSYRLRGRSTEAFF.

This clonotype was observed a handful of times. The V call is TRBV7-9, the J call TRBJ1-2; D gene unclear. The CDR3 spans 15 residues. Trimming left V 3 bases short and J 4 bases short, with 15 bases between. CDR1 is SEHNR and CDR2 is FQNEAQ in the germline V gene (reference sequence). CDR3 nucleotides: TGTGCCAGCAGCTTCGACAACGGCCGCCTCTATGGCTACACCTTC. Its translation is CASSFDNGRLYGYTF.

The sample holds many counts of this clonotype. The rearrangement links TRBV28 to TRBJ2-2, with D unclear. The germline V gene has CDR1 MDHEN and CDR2 SYDVKM. V was trimmed by 8 bases and J by 0 bases, leaving 10 bases between them. This CDR3 is built from 14 residues. CDR3 sequence (DNA): TGTGCCAGCGTCAGGCGATCGAACACCGGGGAGCTGTTTTTT. Translated, it gives CASVRRSNTGELFF.

This clonotype came up many times. This chain links TRBV6-4 with TRBJ2-1; the D is unclear. Germline CDR1 reads MRHNA; CDR2 reads SNTAGT. Trimming took off 1 base at V and 12 bases at J, with 16 bases between the two ends. The CDR3 totals 14 residues. DNA of the CDR3: TGTGCCAGCAGTGACTTACCGGGCCCAACTTTGCAGTTCTTC. It is translated as CASSDLPGPTLQFF.

This clonotype was counted between two and nine times. V is TRBV28 and J is TRBJ1-4, with a possible D match to TRBD1 (5 bases). The V end lost 3 bases, the J end lost 0 bases, and 8 bases lay between the germline ends. Germline CDR1 and CDR2: MDHEN and SYDVKM. The CDR3 consists of 15 residues. CDR3 DNA: TGTGCCAGCAGTTTTACGGGGGCAACTAATGAAAAACTGTTTTTT. Translating gives CASSFTGATNEKLFF. The variable domain in full, with the rest retrieved from reference TRBV28 and TRBJ1-4, is DVKVTQSSRYLVKRTGEKVFLECVQDMDHENMFWYRQDPGLGLRLIYFSYDVKMKEKGDIPEGYSVSREKKERFSLILESASTNQTSMYLCASSFTGATNEKLFFGSGTQLSVL.

This clonotype was counted ten times or more. This sequence joins TRBV20-1 and TRBJ2-7; D remains unclear. Germline loops: CDR1 DFQATT, CDR2 SNEGSKA (reference sequence). This CDR3 is 12 amino acids long. Trimming shortened V by 6 bases and J by 2 bases, and 11 bases separated the two germline ends. Written as DNA, the CDR3 is TGCAGTGCCACCCAAAAGACCTACGAGCAGTACTTC. Residues: CSATQKTYEQYF.

This clonotype appeared many times. The rearrangement uses TRBV12-3 or TRBV12-4 and TRBJ2-3, with a tentative D call TRBD2 (5 bases). The CDR3 runs 14 residues. The ends were cut back, 7 bases at V and 4 bases at J, with 15 bases in the middle. CDR3 region: CASTTAEGSDTQYF. The CDR3 DNA sequence: TGTGCCAGCACCACAGCTGAGGGCTCAGATACGCAGTATTTT.

This clonotype showed up many times. The chain carries TRBV20-1 and TRBJ2-1; D perhaps matches TRBD2 (5 bases). The CDR3 is 14 residues long. The germline CDR1 and CDR2 sequences are DFQATT and SNEGSKA (reference sequence). Trimming removed 3 bases at V and 5 bases at J, with 14 bases between. The CDR3 coding sequence is TGCAGTGCTAGTAAACCACTAGATAACAATGAGCAGTTCTTC. Translating gives CSASKPLDNNEQFF.

This clonotype has at least ten counts. This sequence joins TRBV28 and TRBJ2-2; tentatively, D is TRBD1 or TRBD2 (5 bases each). CDR1 is MDHEN and CDR2 is SYDVKM in the germline V gene. CDR3 length: 16 amino acids. Trimming left V 7 bases short and J 4 bases short, with 19 bases between. The CDR3 loop is CASKGRGRDLTGELFF. The CDR3, as DNA: TGTGCCAGCAAGGGTCGGGGTAGGGACCTCACCGGGGAGCTGTTTTTT. The variable domain in full, completed from reference TRBV28 and TRBJ2-2, reads DVKVTQSSRYLVKRTGEKVFLECVQDMDHENMFWYRQDPGLGLRLIYFSYDVKMKEKGDIPEGYSVSREKKERFSLILESASTNQTSMYLCASKGRGRDLTGELFFGEGSRLTVL.

This clonotype came up many times. V usage is TRBV28 and J usage is TRBJ2-7, with D possibly called TRBD1 or TRBD2 (6 bases each). The germline V gene has CDR1 MDHEN and CDR2 SYDVKM. The CDR3 sequence is 13 residues long. V was clipped by 11 bases and J by 4 bases, with 18 bases between them. CDR3 protein: CASSFTGTYEQYF. The CDR3 coding sequence is TGTGCCTCCAGTTTCACAGGGACTTACGAGCAGTACTTC.

This chain connects TRBV7-9 to TRBJ1-2; D gene ambiguous. Per germline, CDR1 SEHNR and CDR2 FQNEAQ (reference sequence). The CDR3 sequence is 14 residues long. V shed 5 bases and J shed 1 base, with 11 bases lying between them. The CDR3 nucleotides are TGTGCCAGCAGCCCGGAGGGCCATAACTATGGCTACACCTTC. Its protein product is CASSPEGHNYGYTF. Variable domain in full (rest from reference TRBV7-9 and TRBJ1-2): DTGVSQNPRHKITKRGQNVTFRCDPISEHNRLYWYRQTLGQGPEFLTYFQNEAQLEKSRLLSDRFSAERPKGSFSTLEIQRTEQGDSAMYLCASSPEGHNYGYTFGSGTRLTVV.

This clonotype was counted once. The rearrangement uses TRBV30 and TRBJ2-3; D not certain. The V gene's germline CDR1 is GTSNPN and CDR2 SVGIG (reference sequence). V was trimmed by 0 bases and J by 0 bases, leaving 13 bases between them. The CDR3 length is 16 residues. CDR3 nucleotides: TGTGCCTGGAGTGTAAACCAATACCCTAGCACAGATACGCAGTATTTT. It translates to CAWSVNQYPSTDTQYF.

This clonotype was seen many times. The chain recombines TRBV13 with TRBJ2-3; TRBD2 matches 13 bases. This CDR3 region has 17 residues. Germline V lookup: CDR1 PRHDT, CDR2 FYEKMQ (reference sequence). The V segment lost 1 base and the J segment 2 bases; nucleotides outside the gene matches: 3. The CDR3 protein is CASSLAGLAGVTDTQYF. The CDR3 DNA reads TGTGCCAGCAGCTTAGCCGGACTAGCGGGGGTCACAGATACGCAGTATTTT. Based on the CDR3 plus reference TRBV13 and TRBJ2-3, the full variable domain is AAGVIQSPRHLIKEKRETATLKCYPIPRHDTVYWYQQGPGQDPQFLISFYEKMQSDKGSIPDRFSAQQFSDYHSELNMSSLELGDSALYFCASSLAGLAGVTDTQYFGPGTRLTVL.